These 14 T cell receptor beta chains share one sample of origin, sequenced in a study of OX40 agonist ivuxolimab in advanced cancers. Assay used: immunoSEQ multiplex PCR; TCRdb lists only in-frame clones, some missing. This sample yields around 50,000 clones, of which around 79% are seen a single time; 6.5% to 9.5% belongs to the top ten. The input for sequencing was CD4+ or CD8+ T cells sorted from blood, taken in a trial of the OX40 agonist ivuxolimab. The source of these receptors is an adult with an advanced solid tumor such as melanoma, head and neck, liver or kidney cancer.

This chain links TRBV6-1 with TRBJ2-7; 9 positions match TRBD2. The CDR3 covers 14 residues. V lost 6 bases to trimming and J lost 1 base; unmatched junction nucleotides: 4. Germline loops: CDR1 MNHNS, CDR2 SASEGT. The CDR3: CASSRTSDSYEQYF. The CDR3 DNA is TGTGCCAGCAGCCGGACTAGCGATTCCTACGAGCAGTACTTC.

Sample share makes this clone large. This chain uses TRBV4-2 with TRBJ1-4, with D possibly being TRBD1 (5 bases). The CDR3 totals 16 residues. The germline CDR1 and CDR2 sequences are LGHNA and YNFKEQ. Trimming stripped 1 base from V and 1 base from J, with 10 bases between. The CDR3 nucleotides are TGTGCCAGCAGCCAAGTAACAGGAGAAACTAATGAAAAACTGTTTTTT. Protein sequence: CASSQVTGETNEKLFF.

The chain is built from TRBV5-6 and TRBJ2-3; D possibly uses TRBD1 or TRBD2 (5 bases each). This CDR3 has 15 residues. Germline V gives CDR1 SGHDT, CDR2 YYEEEE. Trimming cost V 4 bases and J 0 bases, with 12 bases left between them. This CDR3 reads CASSKRGDSTDTQYF. In nucleotides, the CDR3 is TGTGCCAGCAGCAAGCGAGGGGATAGCACAGATACGCAGTATTTT.

The chain combines TRBV7-9 with TRBJ2-7, with 7 bases that match TRBD2. Germline CDR1 and CDR2: SEHNR and FQNEAQ (reference sequence). With 4 bases clipped from V and 3 bases from J, the junction kept 9 bases outside the gene matches. The CDR3 runs to 15 residues. The CDR3 loop reads CASSSPGTTLYEQYF. The CDR3 bases are TGTGCCAGCAGCTCTCCCGGGACTACCCTCTACGAGCAGTACTTC.

This clone was recorded a few times. The V gene is TRBV7-9, the J gene TRBJ1-5; 7 nucleotides match TRBD1. CDR3 length equals 14 residues. The J segment lost 4 bases and the V segment lost 5 bases, leaving 5 bases of the junction unmatched. Germline-derived CDR1 and CDR2 are SEHNR and FQNEAQ (reference sequence). CDR3 DNA: TGTGCCAGCAGCCCTGACAGGGTAAATCAGCCCCAGCATTTT. It specifies CASSPDRVNQPQHF.

This chain joins TRBV28 and TRBJ2-7, with D hard to call. The V gene's germline CDR1 is MDHEN and CDR2 SYDVKM. The CDR3 totals 15 residues. The ends were cut back, 3 bases at V and 3 bases at J, with 15 bases in the middle. The CDR3 is CASSLSSIRNYEQYF. Here the CDR3 DNA reads TGTGCCAGCAGTTTGAGTAGCATCCGAAACTACGAGCAGTACTTC.

The chain joins TRBV30 to TRBJ1-4; TRBD1 matches at 9 bases. CDR1 and CDR2 from the germline V gene are GTSNPN and SVGIG (reference sequence). The J segment lost 10 bases and the V segment lost 0 bases, leaving 6 bases of the junction unmatched. The CDR3 runs to 14 residues. The CDR3 region is CAWSVRTGAGKLFF. CDR3 nucleotides: TGTGCCTGGAGTGTTCGGACAGGGGCCGGAAAACTGTTTTTT.

The genes are TRBV5-6 and TRBJ2-3; D possibly corresponds to TRBD2 (7 bases). The V end lost 0 bases, the J end lost 6 bases, and 17 bases lay between the germline ends. The CDR3 length is 16 residues. CDR1 is SGHDT, CDR2 YYEEEE, per germline. The DNA for the CDR3 is TGTGCCAGCAGCTTGGGCGGGGGCGCGTCCACCGATACGCAGTATTTT. This codes for CASSLGGGASTDTQYF.

The chain is built from TRBV6-5 and TRBJ2-3; the D call may be TRBD1 or TRBD2 (5 bases each). CDR1 is MNHEY and CDR2 is SVGAGI in the germline V gene. Trimming left V 0 bases short and J 3 bases short, with 10 bases between. The CDR3 extends over 15 amino acids. This CDR3 reads CASSYSGVGTDTQYF. In nucleotides, the CDR3 is TGTGCCAGCAGTTACTCGGGGGTAGGAACAGATACGCAGTATTTT.

The chain has TRBV7-9 and TRBJ1-2; D is undetermined. CDR3 size: 14 residues. Germline V gene data show CDR1 as SEHNR and CDR2 as FQNEAQ (reference sequence). Trimming took off 6 bases at V and 0 bases at J, with 11 bases between the two ends. CDR3 DNA: TGTGCCAGCAGTGACCGGCACCCTAACTATGGCTACACCTTC. This codes for CASSDRHPNYGYTF.

Here the CDR3 DNA reads TGTGCCTGGAGTTCGCTACATAGCAATCAGCCCCAGCATTTT. Its translation is CAWSSLHSNQPQHF. The chain employs TRBV30 and TRBJ1-5; D is unclear. The ends were cut back, 2 bases at V and 0 bases at J, with 8 bases in the middle. This CDR3 has 14 amino acids. Germline values: CDR1 GTSNPN, CDR2 SVGIG (reference sequence). The entire variable domain, with the rest obtained from reference TRBV30 and TRBJ1-5, is as follows: SQTIHQWPATLVQPVGSPLSLECTVEGTSNPNLYWYRQAAGRGLQLLFYSVGIGQISSEVPQNLSASRPQDRQFILSSKKLLLSDSGFYLCAWSSLHSNQPQHFGDGTRLSIL.

This CDR3 is CASSYIAGNTEAFF. CDR3 coding DNA: TGTGCCAGCAGTTACATCGCAGGGAACACTGAAGCTTTCTTT. The V call is TRBV6-5, the J call TRBJ1-1, with unresolved D. The CDR3 totals 14 residues. The germline V gene has CDR1 MNHEY and CDR2 SVGAGI. Trimming took 2 bases from V and 1 from J, leaving 8 bases between them.

The chain is built from TRBV5-6 and TRBJ2-2; 12 bases align to TRBD1. Germline V lookup: CDR1 SGHDT, CDR2 YYEEEE. This CDR3 region has 17 residues. The V and J ends lost 4 bases and 3 bases, in that order; junction bases with no gene match: 7. The CDR3 is CASSPGQGARDTGELFF. The CDR3 nucleotides are TGTGCCAGCAGCCCGGGACAGGGGGCGCGGGACACCGGGGAGCTGTTTTTT. The full variable domain, its missing parts supplied by reference TRBV5-6 and TRBJ2-2, is DAGVTQSPTHLIKTRGQQVTLRCSPKSGHDTVSWYQQALGQGPQFIFQYYEEEERQRGNFPDRFSGHQFPNYSSELNVNALLLGDSALYLCASSPGQGARDTGELFFGEGSRLTVL.

The genes are TRBV5-1 and TRBJ1-2; 7 bases agree with TRBD1. CDR3 length equals 15 residues. V lost 0 bases and J lost 4; bases outside the gene matches: 6. Germline loops: CDR1 SGHRS, CDR2 YFSETQ. The CDR3 sequence: CASSLAGQESYGYTF. The CDR3, as DNA: TGCGCCAGCAGCTTGGCCGGACAGGAAAGCTATGGCTACACCTTC.